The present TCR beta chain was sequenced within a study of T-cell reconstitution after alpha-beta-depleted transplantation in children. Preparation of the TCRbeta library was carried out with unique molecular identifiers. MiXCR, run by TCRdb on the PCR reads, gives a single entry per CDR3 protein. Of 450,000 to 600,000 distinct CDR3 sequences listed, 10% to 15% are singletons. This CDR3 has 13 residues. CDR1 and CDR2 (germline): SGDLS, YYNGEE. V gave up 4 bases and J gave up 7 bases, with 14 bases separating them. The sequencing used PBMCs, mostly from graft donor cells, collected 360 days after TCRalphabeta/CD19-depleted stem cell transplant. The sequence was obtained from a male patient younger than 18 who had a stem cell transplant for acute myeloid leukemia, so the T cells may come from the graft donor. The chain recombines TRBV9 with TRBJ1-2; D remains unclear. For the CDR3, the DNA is TGTGCCAGCAGCCCACGTCTTCTCGCTGGCTACACCTTC. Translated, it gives CASSPRLLAGYTF.